Below are 11 T cell receptor beta chains sequenced from a single sample in a study of blood T cell repertoires in COVID-19. The assay was immunoSEQ multiplex PCR, and TCRdb's table has in-frame clones only and misses some. The sample includes about 250,000 clones, just over 85% of them seen just once. Sequenced material: peripheral blood. The receptors derive from a man at least 80 years old with acute or convalescent COVID-19.

The chain uses TRBV5-1 and TRBJ2-7, with a possible D match to TRBD1 (5 bases). CDR3 length: 15 amino acids. Germline-derived CDR1 and CDR2 are SGHRS and YFSETQ. V was trimmed by 2 bases and J by 0 bases, leaving 12 bases between them. Here the CDR3 reads CASSLGWGSSYEQYF. The CDR3 nucleotides are TGCGCCAGCAGCTTAGGGTGGGGCAGCTCCTACGAGCAGTACTTC.

This CDR3 is CASSLTGYLPLHF. CDR3 nucleotide sequence: TGTGCCAGCAGCTTGACAGGGTATTTACCCCTCCACTTT. V is TRBV7-2 and J is TRBJ1-6; 7 nucleotides agree with TRBD1. The junction had 5 bases not matched to a gene; V was cut back by 3 bases and J by 12 bases. The CDR3 runs to 13 residues. The germline CDR1 and CDR2 sequences are SGHTA and FQGNSA.

The CDR3 DNA follows: TGTGCCAGCAGCTTAAGGCAGGGGTCAGTCGTAGCTTTCTTT. Protein: CASSLRQGSVVAFF. The rearrangement links TRBV7-9 to TRBJ1-1, with D possibly TRBD1 on 6 matching bases. Trimming stripped 2 bases from V and 10 bases from J, with 17 bases between. Germline CDR1 and CDR2: SEHNR and FQNEAQ (reference sequence). This CDR3 spans 14 amino acids. Based on the CDR3 plus reference TRBV7-9 and TRBJ1-1, the full variable domain is DTGVSQNPRHKITKRGQNVTFRCDPISEHNRLYWYRQTLGQGPEFLTYFQNEAQLEKSRLLSDRFSAERPKGSFSTLEIQRTEQGDSAMYLCASSLRQGSVVAFFGQGTRLTVV.

The chain carries TRBV12-3 or TRBV12-4 and TRBJ2-3; tentatively, D is TRBD2 (6 bases). The CDR3 length is 13 residues. Trimming removed 2 bases from V and 5 bases from J, with 8 bases in between. In nucleotides, the CDR3 is TGTGCCAGCAGTTTATCGGGACTAGATACGCAGTATTTT. This gives the protein CASSLSGLDTQYF.

In DNA form, the CDR3 reads TGTGCCAGCAGCCGGGGACAGGGGGCGCTGACCCAGTACTTC. Its protein is CASSRGQGALTQYF. The chain joins TRBV11-3 to TRBJ2-5; 12 bases are a match to TRBD1. J gave up 7 bases and V 5 bases, and 5 bases lay outside the gene matches. The CDR3 contains 14 residues. From germline, CDR1 is SGHNT and CDR2 YENEEA.

The chain has TRBV27 and TRBJ2-7; 10 bases line up with TRBD2. The CDR3 has 16 residues. The germline gives CDR1 MNHEY, CDR2 SMNVEV (reference sequence). V shed 4 bases, J shed 6 bases, and the junction held 12 bases outside the gene matches. Here the CDR3 reads CASSWFSGRTGGEQYF. CDR3 coding DNA: TGTGCCAGCAGTTGGTTTAGCGGGAGGACCGGAGGCGAGCAGTACTTC.

J is TRBJ1-3 and V is TRBV9, with a weak D call TRBD1 (5 bases). V gave up 0 bases and J gave up 1 base, with 11 bases separating them. The CDR3 runs 16 residues. Germline V gene sequence: CDR1 SGDLS, CDR2 YYNGEE. CDR3 nucleotides: TGTGCCAGCAGCGTAGGGGGGGGAAGGTCTGGAAACACCATATATTTT. Residues: CASSVGGGRSGNTIYF.

V gene TRBV18 combines with J gene TRBJ2-7; 9 bases line up with TRBD2. V shed 2 bases, J shed 4 bases, and the junction held 6 bases outside the gene matches. Germline V CDR1 and CDR2: KGHSH, LQKENI. CDR3 length equals 15 residues. The CDR3 bases are TGTGCCAGCTCACCAATGGCGGGAGGGCCGTACGAGCAGTACTTC. Translating gives CASSPMAGGPYEQYF. The variable domain in full, completed from reference TRBV18 and TRBJ2-7, reads NAGVMQNPRHLVRRRGQEARLRCSPMKGHSHVYWYRQLPEEGLKFMVYLQKENIIDESGMPKERFSAEFPKEGPSILRIQQVVRGDSAAYFCASSPMAGGPYEQYFGPGTRLTVT.

The chain has TRBV5-1 and TRBJ1-5, with TRBD1 as a possible D gene (6 bases). Trimming took off 3 bases at V and 7 bases at J, with 14 bases between the two ends. Germline-derived CDR1 and CDR2 are SGHRS and YFSETQ. CDR3 length equals 14 residues. CDR3 loop: CASSSTGQGQPQHF. In nucleotides, the CDR3 is TGCGCCAGCAGCTCGACAGGTCAGGGGCAGCCCCAGCATTTT.

The rearrangement joins TRBV4-3 to TRBJ1-1; D is possibly TRBD1 (5 bases). V was clipped by 1 base and J by 0 bases, with 9 bases between them. Germline lookup yields CDR1 LGHNA and CDR2 YSLEER. The CDR3 extends over 15 amino acids. As DNA, the CDR3 is TGCGCCAGCAGCCAAGTGGGGGGTGTGAACACTGAAGCTTTCTTT. This sequence encodes CASSQVGGVNTEAFF.

The CDR3 reads CASSLDRGSYEQYF. The CDR3 DNA follows: TGTGCCAGCAGCTTGGACAGGGGGTCCTACGAGCAGTACTTC. The rearrangement uses TRBV6-5 and TRBJ2-7, with 10 nucleotides matching TRBD1. CDR1 and CDR2 (germline): MNHEY, SVGAGI. The CDR3 spans 14 residues. Trimming at V came to 6 bases and at J to 1 base, leaving 3 bases not matched to a gene.